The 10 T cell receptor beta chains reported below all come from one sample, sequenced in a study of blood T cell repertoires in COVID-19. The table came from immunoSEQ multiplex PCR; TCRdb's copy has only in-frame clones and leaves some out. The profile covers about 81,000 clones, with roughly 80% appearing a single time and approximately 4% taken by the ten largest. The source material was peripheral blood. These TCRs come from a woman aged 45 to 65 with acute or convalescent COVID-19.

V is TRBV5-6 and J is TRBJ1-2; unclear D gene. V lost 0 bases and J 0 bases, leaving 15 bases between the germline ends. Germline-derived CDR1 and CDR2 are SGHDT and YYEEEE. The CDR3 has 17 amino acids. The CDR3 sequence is CASSLENGRRANYGYTF. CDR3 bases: TGTGCCAGCAGCTTGGAGAACGGCCGGCGGGCTAACTATGGCTACACCTTC.

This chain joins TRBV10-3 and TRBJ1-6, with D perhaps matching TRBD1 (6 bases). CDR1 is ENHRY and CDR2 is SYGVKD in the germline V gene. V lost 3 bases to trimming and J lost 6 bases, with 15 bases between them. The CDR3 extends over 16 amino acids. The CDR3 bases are TGTGCCATCAGTGAAAAAGGGGCAGGGGTTAATTCACCCCTCCACTTT. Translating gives CAISEKGAGVNSPLHF.

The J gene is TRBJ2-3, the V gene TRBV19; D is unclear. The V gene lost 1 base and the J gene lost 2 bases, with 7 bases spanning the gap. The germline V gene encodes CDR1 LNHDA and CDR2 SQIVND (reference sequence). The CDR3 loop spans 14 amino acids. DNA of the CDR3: TGTGCCAGTAGTATAGGGTCGGTCACAGATACGCAGTATTTT. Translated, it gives CASSIGSVTDTQYF.

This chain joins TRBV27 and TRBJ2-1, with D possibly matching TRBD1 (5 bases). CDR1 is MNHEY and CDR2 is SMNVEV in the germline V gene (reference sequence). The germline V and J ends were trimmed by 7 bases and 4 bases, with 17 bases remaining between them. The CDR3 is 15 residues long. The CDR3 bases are TGTGCCAGCACCCTCGACTCAGGGCCATACAATGAGCAGTTCTTC. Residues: CASTLDSGPYNEQFF.

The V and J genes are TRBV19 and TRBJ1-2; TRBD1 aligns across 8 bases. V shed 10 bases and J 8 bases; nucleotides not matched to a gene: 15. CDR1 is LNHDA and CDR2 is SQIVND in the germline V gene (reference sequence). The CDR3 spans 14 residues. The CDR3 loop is CATKPQVQGGGYTF. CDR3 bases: TGTGCCACTAAACCCCAGGTACAGGGGGGAGGCTACACCTTC.

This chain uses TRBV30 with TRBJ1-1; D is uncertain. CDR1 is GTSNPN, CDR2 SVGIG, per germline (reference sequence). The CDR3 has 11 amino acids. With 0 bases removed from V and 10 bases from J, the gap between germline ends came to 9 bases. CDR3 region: CAWSVTDGAFF. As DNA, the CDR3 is TGTGCCTGGAGTGTAACAGATGGAGCTTTCTTT.

The CDR3 spells CASSNRGGGTGDTQYF. The CDR3 bases are TGCGCCAGCAGCAATCGGGGCGGGGGGACCGGAGATACGCAGTATTTT. The chain carries TRBV5-1 and TRBJ2-3, with 8 bases lining up with TRBD2. There are 16 residues in the CDR3. V trimming: 4 bases; J trimming: 5 bases; junction bases outside the gene matches: 12. Germline V lookup: CDR1 SGHRS, CDR2 YFSETQ.

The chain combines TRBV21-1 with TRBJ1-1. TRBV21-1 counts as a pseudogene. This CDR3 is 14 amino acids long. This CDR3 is CASSTPPVDTEAFF. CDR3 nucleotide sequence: TGTGCCAGCAGCACCCCTCCGGTGGACACTGAAGCTTTCTTT.

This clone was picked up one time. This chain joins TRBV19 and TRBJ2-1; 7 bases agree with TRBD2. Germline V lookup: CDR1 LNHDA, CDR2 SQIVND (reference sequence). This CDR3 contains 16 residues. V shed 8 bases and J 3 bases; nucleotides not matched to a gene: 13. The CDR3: CASCRNGGINYNEQFF. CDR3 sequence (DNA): TGTGCCAGTTGCAGGAACGGGGGGATTAACTACAATGAGCAGTTCTTC.

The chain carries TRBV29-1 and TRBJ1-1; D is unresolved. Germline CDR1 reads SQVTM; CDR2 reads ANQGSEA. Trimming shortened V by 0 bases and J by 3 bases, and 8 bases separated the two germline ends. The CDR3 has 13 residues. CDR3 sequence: CSVEEHGDTEAFF. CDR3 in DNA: TGCAGCGTTGAAGAGCACGGGGACACTGAAGCTTTCTTT.